This TCR beta chain derives from a study of blood T cell repertoires in COVID-19 (dated by TCRdb to 2020 to 2022). Notes on the research overall: Collaborator samples came from the United States, Italy and Spain and covered acute and convalescent phases of COVID-19. The repertoires were released in a freely available public database intended as a resource for research on the immune response to SARS-CoV-2. Subjects who had been exposed to COVID-19, were actively infected with it, or had recovered from it provided the deeply sampled blood TCRbeta repertoires that made up the dataset. Samples came from the ongoing ImmuneRACE study (first 160 participants) plus 1,254 subjects from 6 global collaborators. Sample metadata almost always included a de-identified subject ID, COVID-19 status, age in years and sex. The prospective study material was composed of cDNA or gDNA derived from T cells, B-cell-depleted T cells, or PBMCs. Where HLA class I and class II types were available, the types were taken from metadata supplied by the sample provider, not from assay-based typing.

In the case of this clone: No cognate antigen has been identified for it. Base qualities were left out, and no much larger clone turns up one base away.

The collaborating institutions used their own protocols to collect whole blood in K2EDTA tubes. Collaborator samples were shipped for TCRbeta analysis as frozen whole blood, isolated PBMCs, or DNA extracted from either sample type. The trim is 7 bases for V and 0 bases for J, with a gap of 10 bases between the germline ends. The germline V gene (reference sequence) yields LNHDA for CDR1 and SQIVND for CDR2. Counted from cysteine to phenylalanine, this CDR3 has 14 amino acids. Only the CDR3 region is kept as DNA, spanning 42 bases read in frame from base 1. General conclusions and limits of the study: The amount of clinical and demographic metadata varied by source and participant and was provided uncurated.

The immunoSEQ Assay, a bias-controlled multiplex PCR, was used to amplify TCRbeta CDR3 regions from genomic DNA. Processing in the source paper ran as follows. Nucleated cell counts per sample were estimated from amplification of reference gene primers within the assay. To quantify the absolute abundance of each unique TCRbeta CDR3 rearrangement, sequence reads were collapsed and filtered. For each sample, productive Simpson clonality was calculated by taking the square root of Simpson's diversity index across productive rearrangements. This immuneACCESS table, as held by TCRdb, lists in-frame sequences with V and J called but not all clones. Of the missing ones, under half trace to an unresolved V gene in checked studies; the others have no known cause. V and J calls and clone size follow that table, whereas D and trimming were derived from the DNA. The sample table lists about 70,000 clones, around four fifths of them with a count of one. The top ten hold 1.5% to 2% of the sample.

The clonotype was recovered from a woman aged 55-75 years with acute or convalescent COVID-19. The chain is assembled from TRBV19 and TRBJ1-5, with no D gene named confidently. The source material was peripheral blood. This receptor has the CDR3 CASNDPSSNQPQHF. The nucleotides are TGTGCCAGTAACGATCCCAGTAGCAATCAGCCCCAGCATTTT.